Following are 15 T cell receptor beta chains from one sample sequenced in a study of human T cells and chemical hapten exposure. MiXCR, run by TCRdb on the RACE reads, gives a single entry per CDR3 protein. Of about 80,000 distinct CDR3 sequences listed, approximately 14% are singletons. Documented time point: pre-sensitization, week 0. Treatment described: therapeutic diphenylcyclopropenone sensitization with weekly scalp DPC. The source material was whole blood, sampled in connection with sensitization to the hapten diphenylcyclopropenone (DPC). These receptors originate from a woman aged 45 to 65 with alopecia areata. Some clones in this sample may be carry-over from other donors' samples.

This clonotype was seen a few times. This chain connects TRBV5-1 to TRBJ2-7; D remains ambiguous. The CDR3 consists of 15 residues. Per the germline V gene, CDR1 is SGHRS and CDR2 is YFSETQ. V lost 1 base and J lost 0, with 11 bases in between. The CDR3 DNA follows: TGCGCCAGCAGCTTGACTGTGGGAAGCTCCTACGAGCAGTACTTC. Its protein is CASSLTVGSSYEQYF.

The chain carries TRBV7-2 and TRBJ2-7, with D possibly TRBD2 on 6 matching bases. V shed 3 bases and J shed 7 bases, with 16 bases lying between them. The CDR3 consists of 14 residues. CDR1 is SGHTA and CDR2 is FQGNSA in the germline V gene. CDR3 nucleotides: TGTGCCAGCAGCTTGAAGACGGGAGTGCAAGAGCAGTACTTC. Translating it yields CASSLKTGVQEQYF. Complete variable domain (other parts from reference TRBV7-2 and TRBJ2-7): GAGVSQSPSNKVTEKGKDVELRCDPISGHTALYWYRQSLGQGLEFLIYFQGNSAPDKSGLPSDRFSAERTGGSVSTLTIQRTQQEDSAVYLCASSLKTGVQEQYFGPGTRLTVT.

The chain combines TRBV3-2 with TRBJ2-3; the tabulated D call, TRBD1, remains unverified against the DNA. TRBV3-2 is shown as a pseudogene. CDR3 length: 16 residues. The CDR3 loop is CASSKKGHSITDTQYF. CDR3 sequence (DNA): TGTGCCAGCAGCAAGAAGGGACACAGCATCACAGATACGCAGTATTTT.

This clonotype was seen only a few times. The chain carries TRBV20-1 and TRBJ1-3; D uncertain. Per germline, CDR1 DFQATT and CDR2 SNEGSKA (reference sequence). The V gene lost 6 bases and the J gene lost 1 base, with 13 bases spanning the gap. The CDR3 extends over 14 amino acids. CDR3: CSARYLGSGNTIYF. In nucleotides, the CDR3 is TGCAGTGCCCGGTACCTAGGGTCTGGAAACACCATATATTTT.

This clonotype showed up just a few times. The rearrangement uses TRBV29-1 and TRBJ1-1; D gene uncertain. Trimming took 2 bases from V and 1 from J, leaving 8 bases between them. The CDR3 totals 13 residues. Germline CDR1 and CDR2: SQVTM and ANQGSEA. CDR3 DNA sequence: TGCAGCGTTGAAATCGCCAGGAACACTGAAGCTTTCTTT. It yields the protein CSVEIARNTEAFF.

The chain is built from TRBV7-9 and TRBJ2-2; 7 nucleotides match TRBD1. This CDR3 is 15 amino acids long. V trimming: 5 bases; J trimming: 6 bases; junction bases outside the gene matches: 9. Germline CDR1 reads SEHNR; CDR2 reads FQNEAQ (reference sequence). CDR3 DNA: TGTGCCAGCAGCCTAGTGGGACAGATGGCCGGGGAGCTGTTTTTT. As protein: CASSLVGQMAGELFF.

This clonotype was detected ten times or more. The chain recombines TRBV5-5 with TRBJ2-2, with D unresolved. There are 15 residues in the CDR3. Germline loops: CDR1 SGHKS, CDR2 YYEKEE (reference sequence). Trimming left V 6 bases short and J 3 bases short, with 15 bases between. This CDR3 reads CASTRAGRDTGELFF. DNA for the CDR3: TGTGCCAGCACCCGAGCTGGCCGCGACACCGGGGAGCTGTTTTTT.

J is TRBJ1-1 and V is TRBV20-1, with 7 bases that match TRBD1. The junction had 5 bases not matched to a gene; V was cut back by 0 bases and J by 4 bases. The CDR3 is 14 residues long. Germline V gene data show CDR1 as DFQATT and CDR2 as SNEGSKA (reference sequence). The CDR3 nucleotides are TGCAGTGCTAGAGACCAGGGGGTGGGCACTGAAGCTTTCTTT. Encoded protein: CSARDQGVGTEAFF.

The chain couples TRBV10-2 to TRBJ2-7; 9 bases map to TRBD2. Per the germline V gene, CDR1 is WSHSY and CDR2 is SAAADI. The V segment lost 3 bases and the J segment 3 bases; nucleotides outside the gene matches: 9. This CDR3 region has 16 residues. This CDR3 is CASSDELSSGNYEQYF. CDR3 nucleotides: TGCGCCAGCAGTGATGAGTTGTCTAGCGGGAACTACGAGCAGTACTTC.

This clonotype occurred a few times. This sequence joins TRBV19 and TRBJ2-2, with 8 bases matching TRBD2. CDR1 is LNHDA, CDR2 SQIVND, per germline (reference sequence). The CDR3 is 16 amino acids. The V gene end was trimmed by 5 bases and the J gene end by 6 bases; junction bases not matched to a gene: 11. The chain's CDR3 is CASSQGQGAGAGELFF. CDR3 nucleotides: TGTGCCAGTAGTCAAGGGCAGGGAGCGGGAGCCGGGGAGCTGTTTTTT.

This clonotype was seen ten or more times. J is TRBJ1-5 and V is TRBV5-6; D gene uncertain. The germline V gene has CDR1 SGHDT and CDR2 YYEEEE. V was shortened by 3 bases and J by 0 bases, with 7 bases between the two germline ends. This CDR3 spans 14 amino acids. The CDR3 coding sequence is TGTGCCAGCAGCTCCGTACATAGCAATCAGCCCCAGCATTTT. This translates into CASSSVHSNQPQHF.

Remarks on this clonotype: Because the CDR3 is missing its conserved closing phenylalanine or tryptophan, this is likely a read error. The chain carries TRBV20-1 and TRBJ2-3; perhaps TRBD1 as D (5 bases). The CDR3 spans 15 residues. Germline V lookup: CDR1 DFQATT, CDR2 SNEGSKA (reference sequence). DNA for the CDR3: TGCAGTGCTAGACTTGCCAGGGTGGGCACAGATATGCAGTATTCT. It is translated as CSARLARVGTDMQYS.

This clonotype was detected once. The chain uses TRBV3-1 and TRBJ2-1; 9 nucleotides match TRBD2. CDR3 length: 18 amino acids. The ends lost 0 bases at V and 7 bases at J; junction bases unmatched: 13. Germline CDR1 and CDR2: LGHDT and YNNKEL (reference sequence). The CDR3 DNA follows: TGTGCCAGCAGCCAAGATGGGAGAGTAGCGGGAGTTTGGAATGAGCAGTTCTTC. Protein sequence: CASSQDGRVAGVWNEQFF.

This clonotype was detected a few times. The V call is TRBV29-1, the J call TRBJ2-1; D gene ambiguous. The germline V and J ends were trimmed by 5 bases and 2 bases, with 10 bases remaining between them. Germline assignment: CDR1 SQVTM and CDR2 ANQGSEA. The CDR3 contains 13 residues. Here the CDR3 reads CSVTFGPYNEQFF. CDR3 DNA: TGCAGCGTTACCTTTGGACCCTACAATGAGCAGTTCTTC.

This clonotype was detected only a few times. V gene TRBV7-6 combines with J gene TRBJ2-1, with D hard to call. CDR1 is SGHVS, CDR2 FNYEAQ, per germline. V was pared by 5 bases and J by 6 bases, with 14 bases between. This CDR3 comprises 14 residues. CDR3 nucleotides: TGTGCCAGCAGCACCTCGGGCGGCGGCAATGAGCAGTTCTTC. Amino acid sequence: CASSTSGGGNEQFF.